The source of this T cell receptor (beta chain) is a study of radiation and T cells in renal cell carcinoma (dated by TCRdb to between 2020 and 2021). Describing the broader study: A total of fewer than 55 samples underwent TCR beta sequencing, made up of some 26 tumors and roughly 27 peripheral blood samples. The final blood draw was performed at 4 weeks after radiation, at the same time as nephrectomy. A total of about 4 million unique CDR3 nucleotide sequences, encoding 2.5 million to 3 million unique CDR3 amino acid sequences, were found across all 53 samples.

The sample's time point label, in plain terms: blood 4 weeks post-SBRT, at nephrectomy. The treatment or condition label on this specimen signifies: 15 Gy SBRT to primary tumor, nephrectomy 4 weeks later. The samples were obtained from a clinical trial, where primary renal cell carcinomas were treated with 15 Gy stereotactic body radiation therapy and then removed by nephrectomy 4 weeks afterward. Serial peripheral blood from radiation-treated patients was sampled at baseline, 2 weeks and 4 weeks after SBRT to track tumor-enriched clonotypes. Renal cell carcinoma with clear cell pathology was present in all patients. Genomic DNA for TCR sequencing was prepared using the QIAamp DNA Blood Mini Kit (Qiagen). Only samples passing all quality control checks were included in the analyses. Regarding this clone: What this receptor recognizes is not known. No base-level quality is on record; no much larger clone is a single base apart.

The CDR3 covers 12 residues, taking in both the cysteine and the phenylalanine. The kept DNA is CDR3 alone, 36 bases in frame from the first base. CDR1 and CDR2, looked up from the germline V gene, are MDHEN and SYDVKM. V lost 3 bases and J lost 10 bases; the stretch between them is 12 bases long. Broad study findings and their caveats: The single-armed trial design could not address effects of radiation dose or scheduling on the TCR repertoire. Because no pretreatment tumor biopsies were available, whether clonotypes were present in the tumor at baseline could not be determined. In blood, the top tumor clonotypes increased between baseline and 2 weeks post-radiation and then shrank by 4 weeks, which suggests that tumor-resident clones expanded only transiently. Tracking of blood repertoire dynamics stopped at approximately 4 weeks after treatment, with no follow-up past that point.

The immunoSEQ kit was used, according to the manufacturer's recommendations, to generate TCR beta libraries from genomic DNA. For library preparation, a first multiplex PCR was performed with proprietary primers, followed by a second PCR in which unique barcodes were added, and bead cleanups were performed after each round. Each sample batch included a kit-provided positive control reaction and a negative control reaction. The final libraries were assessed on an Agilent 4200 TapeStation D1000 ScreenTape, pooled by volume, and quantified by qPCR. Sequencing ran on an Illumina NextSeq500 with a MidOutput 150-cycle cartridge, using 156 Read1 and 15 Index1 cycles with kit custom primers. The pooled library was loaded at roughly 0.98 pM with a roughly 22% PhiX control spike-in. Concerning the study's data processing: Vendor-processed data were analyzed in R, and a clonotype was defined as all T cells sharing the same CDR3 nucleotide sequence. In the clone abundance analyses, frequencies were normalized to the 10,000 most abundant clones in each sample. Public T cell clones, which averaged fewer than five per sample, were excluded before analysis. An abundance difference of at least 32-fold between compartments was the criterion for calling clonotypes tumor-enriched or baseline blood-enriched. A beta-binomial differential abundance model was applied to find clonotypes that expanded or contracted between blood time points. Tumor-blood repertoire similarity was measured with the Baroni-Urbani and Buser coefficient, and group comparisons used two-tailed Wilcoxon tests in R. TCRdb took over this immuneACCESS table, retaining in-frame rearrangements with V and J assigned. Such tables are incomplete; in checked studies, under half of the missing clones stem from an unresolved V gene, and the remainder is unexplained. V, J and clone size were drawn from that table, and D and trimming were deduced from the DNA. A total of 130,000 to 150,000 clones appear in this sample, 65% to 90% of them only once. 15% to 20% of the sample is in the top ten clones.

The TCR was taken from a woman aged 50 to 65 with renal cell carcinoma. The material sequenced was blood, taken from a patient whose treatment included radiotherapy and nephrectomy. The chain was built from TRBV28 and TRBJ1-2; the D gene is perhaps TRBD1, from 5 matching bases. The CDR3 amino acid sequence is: CASSLWGVDYTF. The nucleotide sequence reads TGTGCCAGCAGTTTGTGGGGGGTCGACTACACCTTC.